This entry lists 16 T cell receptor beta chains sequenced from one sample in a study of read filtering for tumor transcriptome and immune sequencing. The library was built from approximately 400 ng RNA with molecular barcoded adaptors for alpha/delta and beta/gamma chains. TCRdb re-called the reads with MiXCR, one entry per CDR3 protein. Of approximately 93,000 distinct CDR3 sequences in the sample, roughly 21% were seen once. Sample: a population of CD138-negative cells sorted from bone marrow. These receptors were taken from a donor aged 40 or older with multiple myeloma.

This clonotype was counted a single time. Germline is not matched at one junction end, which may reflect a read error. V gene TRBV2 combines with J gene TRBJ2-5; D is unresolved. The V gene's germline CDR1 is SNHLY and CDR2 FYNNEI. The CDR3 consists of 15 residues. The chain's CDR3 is CASSPRYSSQETQHF. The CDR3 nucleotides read TGTGCCAGCAGCCCTAGGTACTCTTCTCAAGAGACCCAGCACTTC.

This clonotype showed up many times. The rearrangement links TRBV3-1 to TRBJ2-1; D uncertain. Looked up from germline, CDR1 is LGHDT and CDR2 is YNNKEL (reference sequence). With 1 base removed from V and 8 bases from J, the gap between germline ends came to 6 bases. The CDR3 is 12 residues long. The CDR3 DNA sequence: TGTGCCAGCAGCCAAGGTGGAGATGAGCAGTTCTTC. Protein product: CASSQGGDEQFF.

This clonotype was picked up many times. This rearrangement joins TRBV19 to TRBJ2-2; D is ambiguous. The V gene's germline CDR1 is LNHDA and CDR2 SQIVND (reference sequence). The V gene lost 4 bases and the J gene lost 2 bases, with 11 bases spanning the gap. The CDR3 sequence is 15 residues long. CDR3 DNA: TGTGCCAGTAGTACCTCAGGCGTTAACACCGGGGAGCTGTTTTTT. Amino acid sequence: CASSTSGVNTGELFF.

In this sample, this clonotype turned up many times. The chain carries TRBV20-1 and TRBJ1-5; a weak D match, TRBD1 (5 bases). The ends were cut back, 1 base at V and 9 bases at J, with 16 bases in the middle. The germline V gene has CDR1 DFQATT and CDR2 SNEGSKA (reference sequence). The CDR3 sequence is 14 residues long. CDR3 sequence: CSARGGQGPRPQHF. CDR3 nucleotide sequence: TGCAGTGCTAGAGGCGGGCAGGGCCCCAGGCCCCAGCATTTT.

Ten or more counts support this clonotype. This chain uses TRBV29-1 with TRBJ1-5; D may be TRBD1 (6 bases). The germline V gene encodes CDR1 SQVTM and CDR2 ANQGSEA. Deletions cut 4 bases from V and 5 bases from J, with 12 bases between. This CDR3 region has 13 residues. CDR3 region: CSVGRAGDQPQHF. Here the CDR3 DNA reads TGCAGCGTTGGAAGGGCAGGGGATCAGCCCCAGCATTTT.

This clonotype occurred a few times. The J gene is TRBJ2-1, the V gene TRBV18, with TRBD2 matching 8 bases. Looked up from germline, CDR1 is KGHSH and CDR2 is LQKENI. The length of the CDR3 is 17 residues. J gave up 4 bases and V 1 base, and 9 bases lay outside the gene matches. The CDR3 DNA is TGTGCCAGCTCACCACGTTTGGCGGGGGGCCCATACAATGAGCAGTTCTTC. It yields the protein CASSPRLAGGPYNEQFF.

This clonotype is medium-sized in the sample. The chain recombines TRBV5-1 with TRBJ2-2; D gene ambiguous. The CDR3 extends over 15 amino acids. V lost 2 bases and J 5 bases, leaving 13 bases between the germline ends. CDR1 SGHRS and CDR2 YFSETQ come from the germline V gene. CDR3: CASSFETSGTGELFF. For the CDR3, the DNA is TGCGCCAGCAGCTTCGAAACTTCCGGGACCGGGGAGCTGTTTTTT.

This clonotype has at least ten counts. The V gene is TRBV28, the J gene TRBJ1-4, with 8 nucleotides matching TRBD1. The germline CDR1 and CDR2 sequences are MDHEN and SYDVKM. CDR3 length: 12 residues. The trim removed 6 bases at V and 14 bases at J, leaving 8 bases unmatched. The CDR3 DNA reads TGTGCCAGCAGGAGACAGGGGCTAACGCTGTTTTTT. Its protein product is CASRRQGLTLFF.

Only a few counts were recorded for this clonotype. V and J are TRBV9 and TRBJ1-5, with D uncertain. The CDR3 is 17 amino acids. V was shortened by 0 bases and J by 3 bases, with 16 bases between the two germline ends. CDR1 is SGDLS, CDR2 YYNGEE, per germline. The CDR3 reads CASSVGATVSFNQPQHF. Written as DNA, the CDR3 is TGTGCCAGCAGCGTAGGAGCAACAGTTAGTTTCAATCAGCCCCAGCATTTT. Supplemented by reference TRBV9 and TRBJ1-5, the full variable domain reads DSGVTQTPKHLITATGQRVTLRCSPRSGDLSVYWYQQSLDQGLQFLIQYYNGEERAKGNILERFSAQQFPDLHSELNLSSLELGDSALYFCASSVGATVSFNQPQHFGDGTRLSIL.

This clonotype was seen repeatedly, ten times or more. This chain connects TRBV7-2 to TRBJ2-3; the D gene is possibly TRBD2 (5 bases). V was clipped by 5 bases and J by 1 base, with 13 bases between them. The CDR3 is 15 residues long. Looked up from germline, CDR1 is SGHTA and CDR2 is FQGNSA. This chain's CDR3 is CASSELVWGTDTQYF. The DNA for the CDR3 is TGTGCCAGCAGCGAACTAGTATGGGGCACAGATACGCAGTATTTT. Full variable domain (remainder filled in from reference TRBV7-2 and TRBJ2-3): GAGVSQSPSNKVTEKGKDVELRCDPISGHTALYWYRQSLGQGLEFLIYFQGNSAPDKSGLPSDRFSAERTGGSVSTLTIQRTQQEDSAVYLCASSELVWGTDTQYFGPGTRLTVL.

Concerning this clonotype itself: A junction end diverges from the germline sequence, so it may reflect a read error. In DNA form, the CDR3 reads TGTGCCACCAGTCCCGGACTAGCGTTTTCAGATACGCAGTATTTT. This sequence encodes CATSPGLAFSDTQYF. The rearrangement uses TRBV28 and TRBJ2-3, with TRBD2 matching 9 bases. Germline CDR1 MDHEN, CDR2 SYDVKM. This CDR3 is built from 15 residues.

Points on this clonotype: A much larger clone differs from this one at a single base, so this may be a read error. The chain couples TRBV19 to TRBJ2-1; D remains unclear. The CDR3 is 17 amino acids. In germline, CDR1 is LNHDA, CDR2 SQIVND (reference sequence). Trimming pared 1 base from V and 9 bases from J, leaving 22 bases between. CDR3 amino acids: CASSIGSAVQTGGEQFF. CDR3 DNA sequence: TGTGCCAGTAGTATAGGAAGCGCGGTCCAAACGGGCGGTGAGCAGTTCTTC.

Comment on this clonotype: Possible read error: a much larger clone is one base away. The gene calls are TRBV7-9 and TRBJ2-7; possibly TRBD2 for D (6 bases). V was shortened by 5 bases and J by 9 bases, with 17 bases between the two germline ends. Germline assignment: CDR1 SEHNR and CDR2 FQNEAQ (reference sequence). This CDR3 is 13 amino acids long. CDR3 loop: CASSPQDGSVQYF. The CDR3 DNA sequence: TGTGCCAGCAGCCCCCAGGACGGGAGTGTGCAGTACTTC. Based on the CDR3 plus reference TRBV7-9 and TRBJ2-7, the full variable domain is DTGVSQNPRHKITKRGQNVTFRCDPISEHNRLYWYRQTLGQGPEFLTYFQNEAQLEKSRLLSDRFSAERPKGSFSTLEIQRTEQGDSAMYLCASSPQDGSVQYFGPGTRLTVT.

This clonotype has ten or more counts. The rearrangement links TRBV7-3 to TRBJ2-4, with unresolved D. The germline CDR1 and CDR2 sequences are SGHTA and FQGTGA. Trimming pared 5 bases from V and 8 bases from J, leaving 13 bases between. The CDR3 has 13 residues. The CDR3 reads CASSPGFGDIQYF. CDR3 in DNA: TGTGCCAGCAGCCCCGGGTTTGGCGACATTCAGTACTTC.

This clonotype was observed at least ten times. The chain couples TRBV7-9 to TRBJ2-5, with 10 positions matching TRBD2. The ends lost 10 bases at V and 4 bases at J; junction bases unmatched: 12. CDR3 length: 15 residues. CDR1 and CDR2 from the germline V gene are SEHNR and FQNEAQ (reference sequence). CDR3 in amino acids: CATVLAGGRSETQYF. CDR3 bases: TGTGCCACCGTTTTAGCGGGGGGCCGGTCAGAGACCCAGTACTTC.

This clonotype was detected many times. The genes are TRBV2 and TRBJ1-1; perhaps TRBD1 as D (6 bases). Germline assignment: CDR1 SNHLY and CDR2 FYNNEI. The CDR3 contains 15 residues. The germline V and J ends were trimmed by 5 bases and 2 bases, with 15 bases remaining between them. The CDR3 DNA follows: TGTGCCAGCAGTCTCCCGGACAGACCCAACACTGAAGCTTTCTTT. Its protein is CASSLPDRPNTEAFF.